Shown below are 9 T cell receptor beta chains from a single sample sequenced in a study of T cell responses to AZD1222 COVID-19 vaccine. Only in-frame clones appear in the TCRdb table, and some are missing; sequencing was by immunoSEQ multiplex PCR. The sample has about 140,000 clones; roughly 89% are singletons. This material consisted of peripheral blood, taken on day 0 of AZD1222 vaccination. Every receptor here comes from an adult in good health.

This clone was seen just once. J is TRBJ1-1 and V is TRBV18; 9 bases are a match to TRBD1. With 3 bases clipped from V and 1 base from J, the junction kept 0 bases outside the gene matches. The germline gives CDR1 KGHSH, CDR2 LQKENI. This CDR3 region has 14 residues. The CDR3 coding sequence is TGTGCCAGCTCACCGGGACAGGGGAACACTGAAGCTTTCTTT. It specifies CASSPGQGNTEAFF.

The chain links TRBV14 to TRBJ1-5; no clear D gene. Trimming shortened V by 0 bases and J by 9 bases, and 9 bases separated the two germline ends. Germline V gene lookup returns CDR1 SGHDN and CDR2 FVKESK. The CDR3 is made up of 13 amino acids. The CDR3 here is CASSQDRRGPQHF. The CDR3 DNA is TGTGCCAGCAGCCAAGACAGGCGGGGGCCCCAGCATTTT.

This rearrangement joins TRBV16 to TRBJ2-2; 8 bases map to TRBD1. The trim removed 4 bases at V and 5 bases at J, leaving 0 bases unmatched. CDR1 is KGHSY, CDR2 FQNENV, per germline. This CDR3 is built from 13 residues. CDR3 region: CASSRQGTGELFF. CDR3 DNA: TGTGCCAGCAGCCGACAGGGGACCGGGGAGCTGTTTTTT.

DNA for the CDR3: TGTGCCAGCAGTTATGGGTCGGCTTCTGAGTGGCAGTTCTTC. Amino acid sequence: CASSYGSASEWQFF. This chain joins TRBV6-2 or TRBV6-3 and TRBJ2-1; no reliable D call. The CDR3 contains 14 residues. Trimming shortened V by 3 bases and J by 12 bases, and 18 bases separated the two germline ends. Germline CDR1 reads MNHEY; CDR2 reads SVGEGT.

CDR3 protein: CASSFLDTGELFF. Here the CDR3 DNA reads TGTGCCAGCAGCTTCTTAGACACCGGGGAGCTGTTTTTT. The chain uses TRBV7-9 and TRBJ2-2; D call uncertain. Trimming took 3 bases from V and 3 from J, leaving 5 bases between them. Germline loops: CDR1 SEHNR, CDR2 FQNEAQ (reference sequence). There are 13 residues in the CDR3.

This clone has more than one count but fewer than ten. V is TRBV7-9 and J is TRBJ1-6; D is unresolved. This CDR3 spans 14 amino acids. Germline V lookup: CDR1 SEHNR, CDR2 FQNEAQ (reference sequence). The V gene lost 3 bases and the J gene lost 10 bases, with 13 bases spanning the gap. The CDR3 nucleotides are TGTGCCAGCAGCTTGGCGGGGATTAGCTCACCCCTCCACTTT. It is translated as CASSLAGISSPLHF.

The CDR3 sequence is CASSLSDNSYEQYF. In DNA form, the CDR3 reads TGTGCCAGCTCACTTTCGGACAACTCCTACGAGCAGTACTTC. J is TRBJ2-7 and V is TRBV18; a weak D match, TRBD1 (5 bases). Germline CDR1 reads KGHSH; CDR2 reads LQKENI. This CDR3 contains 14 residues. The germline V and J ends were trimmed by 4 bases and 0 bases, with 10 bases remaining between them.

This CDR3 reads CASSLFPNEQFF. The CDR3 DNA is TGTGCCAGCAGCTTATTCCCGAATGAGCAGTTCTTC. This chain connects TRBV7-9 to TRBJ2-1; no clear D gene. Trimming removed 2 bases from V and 7 bases from J, with 6 bases in between. Looked up from germline, CDR1 is SEHNR and CDR2 is FQNEAQ (reference sequence). The CDR3 runs to 12 residues.

The chain joins TRBV3-1 (or the pseudogene TRBV3-2) to TRBJ2-1, with 7 bases matching TRBD2. The CDR3 loop spans 17 amino acids. V lost 4 bases and J lost 0; bases outside the gene matches: 9. Germline CDR1 is LGHDT and CDR2 is YNNKEL (reference sequence). The CDR3 sequence: CASSPLTSWSSYNEQFF. The CDR3 DNA follows: TGTGCCAGCAGCCCCCTGACTAGCTGGAGCTCCTACAATGAGCAGTTCTTC.